The 26 T cell receptor beta chains given below trace back to one sample, sequenced in a study of blood T cell repertoires in COVID-19. The table came from immunoSEQ multiplex PCR; TCRdb's copy has only in-frame clones and leaves some out. The repertoire has 200,000 to 250,000 clones, approximately 86% of them found once; the top ten carry 10%. The sequenced sample consisted of peripheral blood. These receptors came from a woman in her 50s with COVID-19, enrolled during active disease.

The chain links TRBV7-3 to TRBJ2-1; D gene ambiguous. The CDR3 runs 15 residues. Germline CDR1 is SGHTA and CDR2 is FQGTGA. Trimming shortened V by 1 base and J by 0 bases, and 7 bases separated the two germline ends. The CDR3 spells CASSLIPSSYNEQFF. The CDR3 bases are TGTGCCAGCAGCTTAATACCTAGCTCCTACAATGAGCAGTTCTTC. Full variable domain (missing parts from reference TRBV7-3 and TRBJ2-1): GAGVSQTPSNKVTEKGKYVELRCDPISGHTALYWYRQSLGQGPEFLIYFQGTGAADDSGLPNDRFFAVRPEGSVSTLKIQRTERGDSAVYLCASSLIPSSYNEQFFGPGTRLTVL.

This chain uses TRBV21-1 with TRBJ2-3; the listed D gene, TRBD2, was not tested against the DNA. TRBV21-1 is labeled a pseudogene. The CDR3 has 23 amino acids. CDR3 in DNA: TGTGCCAGCAGCAAAGTTCCCCTAATAGACTACAGCGGGGGTCCCCCTTGTGTGTATACGCAGTATTTT. Translated, it gives CASSKVPLIDYSGGPPCVYTQYF.

For this clone: Different DNA sequences within this sample yield the same CDR3. J is TRBJ2-7 and V is TRBV28, with TRBD2 as a possible D gene (6 bases). CDR3 length: 14 amino acids. Germline CDR1 and CDR2: MDHEN and SYDVKM. V was cut by 5 bases and J by 2 bases, with 13 bases left in between. CDR3 sequence reads: CASSPRGGPYEQYF. The CDR3 coding sequence is TGTGCCAGCAGTCCGAGGGGAGGTCCCTACGAGCAGTACTTC.

The gene calls are TRBV10-3 and TRBJ1-2, with D tentatively TRBD1 (6 bases). Trimming shortened V by 6 bases and J by 8 bases, and 13 bases separated the two germline ends. The CDR3 extends over 12 amino acids. The germline V gene encodes CDR1 ENHRY and CDR2 SYGVKD. The CDR3 coding sequence is TGTGCCATCAGCCCGGACAGCGCGGGCTACACCTTC. It codes for CAISPDSAGYTF.

The chain is built from TRBV7-2 and TRBJ2-3; D uncertain. The germline V gene has CDR1 SGHTA and CDR2 FQGNSA. V was pared by 0 bases and J by 5 bases, with 12 bases between. The CDR3 has 15 amino acids. The CDR3 is CASSLAFGRGDTQYF. CDR3 bases: TGTGCCAGCAGCTTAGCGTTTGGGCGTGGAGATACGCAGTATTTT.

The chain links TRBV13 to TRBJ2-1; 10 nucleotides match TRBD1. CDR3 length equals 14 residues. The V gene end was trimmed by 7 bases and the J gene end by 4 bases; junction bases not matched to a gene: 4. Germline CDR1 and CDR2: PRHDT and FYEKMQ (reference sequence). As DNA, the CDR3 is TGTGCCAGCACAGGACAGGGGGTTTACAATGAGCAGTTCTTC. This translates into CASTGQGVYNEQFF.

The chain recombines TRBV2 with TRBJ2-5; 9 bases map to TRBD1. Germline CDR1 reads SNHLY; CDR2 reads FYNNEI. V gave up 2 bases and J gave up 5 bases; unmatched junction bases: 6. The CDR3 sequence is 15 residues long. CDR3 sequence: CASSETGTGRETQYF. The CDR3 region has the DNA TGTGCCAGCAGTGAAACGGGGACAGGGAGGGAGACCCAGTACTTC.

This chain uses TRBV21-1 with TRBJ1-1; TRBD1, the table's D call, was not compared with the DNA. TRBV21-1 is a pseudogene. The CDR3 has 18 amino acids. The CDR3 is CASSKAPQWDRANTEAFF. The CDR3 bases are TGTGCCAGCAGCAAAGCACCCCAGTGGGACAGAGCGAACACTGAAGCTTTCTTT.

The J gene is TRBJ2-3, the V gene TRBV6-2 or TRBV6-3, with 13 bases identical to TRBD2. Per germline, CDR1 MNHEY and CDR2 SVGEGT. V shed 6 bases, J shed 2 bases, and the junction held 8 bases outside the gene matches. The CDR3 consists of 17 residues. The chain's CDR3 is CASSPRLAGGSTDTQYF. The CDR3 nucleotides are TGTGCCAGCAGCCCTAGACTAGCGGGGGGATCCACAGATACGCAGTATTTT.

The chain carries TRBV6-5 and TRBJ1-3; a weak D match, TRBD1 (6 bases). The germline V gene encodes CDR1 MNHEY and CDR2 SVGAGI. CDR3 length: 14 amino acids. V shed 7 bases and J shed 4 bases, with 14 bases lying between them. DNA for the CDR3: TGTGCCAGCATTCGAGGGGGAGAAGGAAACACCATATATTTT. Its protein product is CASIRGGEGNTIYF.

This clone was recorded only once. The CDR3 bases are TGTGCCAGTAGTCAGCAGGGGAATCAAGCTTTCTTT. This translates into CASSQQGNQAFF. The V and J genes are TRBV19 and TRBJ1-1, with a possible D match to TRBD1 (6 bases). This CDR3 region has 12 residues. Germline values: CDR1 LNHDA, CDR2 SQIVND (reference sequence). The ends were cut back, 5 bases at V and 9 bases at J, with 13 bases in the middle.

The chain has TRBV7-2 and TRBJ2-5; TRBD1 aligns across 9 bases. V lost 4 bases to trimming and J lost 2 bases; unmatched junction nucleotides: 8. This CDR3 region has 16 residues. Germline V gene sequence: CDR1 SGHTA, CDR2 FQGNSA. CDR3 DNA sequence: TGTGCCAGCAGCTCTAACCCGGGACAGGGACAAGAGACCCAGTACTTC. Translating gives CASSSNPGQGQETQYF.

The gene calls are TRBV18 and TRBJ2-3, with 12 bases identical to TRBD2. The CDR3 has 16 amino acids. The germline gives CDR1 KGHSH, CDR2 LQKENI. V lost 3 bases to trimming and J lost 7 bases; unmatched junction nucleotides: 8. The CDR3 DNA sequence: TGTGCCAGCTCACCTAGCGGACTAGCGGGGTCTAATACGCAGTATTTT. As protein: CASSPSGLAGSNTQYF. Variable domain in full (rest from reference TRBV18 and TRBJ2-3): NAGVMQNPRHLVRRRGQEARLRCSPMKGHSHVYWYRQLPEEGLKFMVYLQKENIIDESGMPKERFSAEFPKEGPSILRIQQVVRGDSAAYFCASSPSGLAGSNTQYFGPGTRLTVL.

This clone was detected once. The chain has TRBV6-2 or TRBV6-3 and TRBJ2-7; 12 nucleotides line up with TRBD2. The germline CDR1 and CDR2 sequences are MNHEY and SVGEGT. V lost 4 bases, J lost 4 bases, and 2 bases stayed unmatched. The CDR3 runs 14 residues. The CDR3 spells CASSLTSGGYEQYF. The CDR3 nucleotides are TGTGCCAGCAGTTTGACTAGCGGGGGATACGAGCAGTACTTC.

The chain has TRBV6-6 and TRBJ1-3; D is uncertain. Per the germline V gene, CDR1 is MNHNY and CDR2 is SVGAGI (reference sequence). There are 11 residues in the CDR3. V gave up 7 bases and J gave up 4 bases, with 5 bases separating them. The CDR3 protein is CASIRGNTIYF. The CDR3 DNA sequence: TGTGCCAGCATCCGGGGAAACACCATATATTTT.

This clone was seen a handful of times. The genes are TRBV10-3 and TRBJ2-2; 7 bases are a match to TRBD1. V lost 7 bases to trimming and J lost 3 bases; unmatched junction nucleotides: 5. In germline, CDR1 is ENHRY, CDR2 SYGVKD. This CDR3 has 14 residues. As DNA, the CDR3 is TGTGCCATCAAACGGGACAGAGACACCGGGGAGCTGTTTTTT. Translation: CAIKRDRDTGELFF.

The chain links TRBV5-5 to TRBJ2-2; maybe TRBD1 (5 bases). V lost 1 base and J 4 bases, leaving 11 bases between the germline ends. The CDR3 contains 15 residues. Germline assignment: CDR1 SGHKS and CDR2 YYEKEE (reference sequence). The CDR3 region is CASSLLDTLTGELFF. CDR3 DNA: TGTGCCAGCAGCTTGCTGGACACTCTCACCGGGGAGCTGTTTTTT. Full variable domain (remainder filled in from reference TRBV5-5 and TRBJ2-2): DAGVTQSPTHLIKTRGQQVTLRCSPISGHKSVSWYQQVLGQGPQFIFQYYEKEERGRGNFPDRFSARQFPNYSSELNVNALLLGDSALYLCASSLLDTLTGELFFGEGSRLTVL.

The gene calls are TRBV6-2 or TRBV6-3 and TRBJ1-5, with 7 bases aligning to TRBD1. The V and J ends lost 5 bases and 7 bases, in that order; junction bases with no gene match: 5. This CDR3 spans 13 amino acids. The germline gives CDR1 MNHEY, CDR2 SVGEGT. The CDR3, as DNA: TGTGCCAGCAGTCCGCAGGGGGGCCAGCCCCAGCATTTT. Its translation is CASSPQGGQPQHF.

This chain joins TRBV19 and TRBJ1-2, with a possible D match to TRBD1 (6 bases). Germline V gene lookup returns CDR1 LNHDA and CDR2 SQIVND (reference sequence). Trimming took off 6 bases at V and 8 bases at J, with 19 bases between the two ends. The CDR3 extends over 14 amino acids. CDR3 in DNA: TGTGCCAGTAGGCTCCTACAGGGACCGCGGGGCTACACCTTC. Residues: CASRLLQGPRGYTF.

The chain joins TRBV19 to TRBJ1-2, with a weak D call TRBD1 (5 bases). CDR1 is LNHDA, CDR2 SQIVND, per germline (reference sequence). This CDR3 has 15 amino acids. The ends were cut back, 3 bases at V and 5 bases at J, with 16 bases in the middle. CDR3 amino acids: CASSIGGSKPYGYTF. The CDR3 DNA follows: TGTGCCAGTAGTATCGGGGGTTCGAAGCCTTATGGCTACACCTTC.

V is TRBV27 and J is TRBJ2-2; 9 bases are shared with TRBD2. V lost 9 bases to trimming and J lost 3 bases; unmatched junction nucleotides: 5. Germline-derived CDR1 and CDR2 are MNHEY and SMNVEV (reference sequence). CDR3 size: 14 residues. The CDR3: CASTSGGYTGELFF. The CDR3 region has the DNA TGTGCCAGTACCAGCGGGGGGTACACCGGGGAGCTGTTTTTT.

Here the CDR3 reads CSASLPSGPSTDTQYF. CDR3 bases: TGCAGTGCTAGTTTACCTAGCGGACCTAGCACAGATACGCAGTATTTT. The V gene is TRBV20-1, the J gene TRBJ2-3; 7 bases map to TRBD2. V lost 3 bases and J lost 0; bases outside the gene matches: 9. Per germline, CDR1 DFQATT and CDR2 SNEGSKA (reference sequence). The CDR3 totals 16 residues.

This rearrangement joins TRBV19 to TRBJ1-2; no clear D. This CDR3 region has 15 residues. V lost 5 bases and J lost 0, with 13 bases in between. Per germline, CDR1 LNHDA and CDR2 SQIVND (reference sequence). Written as DNA, the CDR3 is TGTGCCAGTAGTTTCGGACGCGGGGCTAACTATGGCTACACCTTC. The encoded protein is CASSFGRGANYGYTF.

The chain joins TRBV7-2 to TRBJ2-3; 13 bases fit TRBD2. CDR1 and CDR2 (germline): SGHTA, FQGNSA. The junction had 3 bases not matched to a gene; V was cut back by 2 bases and J by 7 bases. The CDR3 contains 15 residues. As DNA, the CDR3 is TGTGCCAGCAGCTTAAGACTAGCGGGGGGAAATACGCAGTATTTT. Translating gives CASSLRLAGGNTQYF.

The chain links TRBV5-5 to TRBJ2-7; 12 bases match TRBD2. Germline V gene lookup returns CDR1 SGHKS and CDR2 YYEKEE (reference sequence). The junction had 3 bases not matched to a gene; V was cut back by 7 bases and J by 7 bases. CDR3 length equals 12 residues. CDR3 region: CASGGLAGEQYF. CDR3 DNA: TGTGCCAGCGGAGGACTAGCGGGGGAGCAGTACTTC.

The gene calls are TRBV2 and TRBJ1-4; D is undetermined. The CDR3 is 11 amino acids. V was pared by 3 bases and J by 16 bases, with 12 bases between. Germline V gene lookup returns CDR1 SNHLY and CDR2 FYNNEI. The chain's CDR3 is CASSERALQFF. DNA of the CDR3: TGTGCCAGCAGTGAGAGAGCTTTGCAGTTTTTT.